Sequencing of this T cell receptor beta chain was carried out in a study of Ad26.COV2.S vaccination and SARS-CoV-2 variants. On the study more broadly: The authors gave Ad26.COV2.S intramuscularly, either once or twice 56 days apart. Broader study findings: Placebo recipients had lower spike-specific TCR breadth than vaccine recipients. Substantial breadth was reported for post-vaccination spike-specific CD8+ and CD4+ T cells.

Assay: immunoSEQ multiplex PCR; the TCRdb copy retains only in-frame clones and omits some. The sample includes about 350,000 clones, roughly nine tenths seen only once; the top ten take approximately 5.9%. A note on this clone: What it binds is not known.

Noted treatment: some 20 received Ad26.COV2.S at low or high dose, single or two shots; about 5 received placebo; per-sample allocation not given. After the first vaccine or placebo injection, samples were drawn on day 63. V lost 4 bases to trimming and J lost 5 bases, with 10 bases between them. Germline CDR1 SGDLS, CDR2 YYNGEE. The CDR3 runs 14 residues. Sequencing was performed on peripheral blood, taken in a trial of Ad26.COV2.S vaccine versus placebo. This TCR was sampled from a person aged 18 to 65 who received the Ad26.COV2.S COVID-19 vaccine or a placebo. The chain carries TRBV9 and TRBJ1-6; TRBD1 is a possible D gene (5 bases). DNA of the CDR3: TGTGCCAGCAGCTCCGGGACCAATAATTCACCCCTCCACTTT. Translating gives CASSSGTNNSPLHF. Full variable domain (missing parts from reference TRBV9 and TRBJ1-6): DSGVTQTPKHLITATGQRVTLRCSPRSGDLSVYWYQQSLDQGLQFLIQYYNGEERAKGNILERFSAQQFPDLHSELNLSSLELGDSALYFCASSSGTNNSPLHFGNGTRLTVT.